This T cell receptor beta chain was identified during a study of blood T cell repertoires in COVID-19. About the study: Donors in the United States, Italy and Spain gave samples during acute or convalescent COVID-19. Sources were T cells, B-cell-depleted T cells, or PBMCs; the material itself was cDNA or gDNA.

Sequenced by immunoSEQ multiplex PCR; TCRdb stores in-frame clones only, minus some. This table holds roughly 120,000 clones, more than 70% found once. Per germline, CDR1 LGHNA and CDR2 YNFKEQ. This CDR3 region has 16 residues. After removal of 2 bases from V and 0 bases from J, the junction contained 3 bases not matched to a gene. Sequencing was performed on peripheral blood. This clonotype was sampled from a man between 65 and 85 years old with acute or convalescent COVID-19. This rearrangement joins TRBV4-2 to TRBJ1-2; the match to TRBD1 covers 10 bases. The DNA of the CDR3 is TGTGCCAGCAGCCAACTCGGACAGGGGGCTAACTATGGCTACACCTTC. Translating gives CASSQLGQGANYGYTF.